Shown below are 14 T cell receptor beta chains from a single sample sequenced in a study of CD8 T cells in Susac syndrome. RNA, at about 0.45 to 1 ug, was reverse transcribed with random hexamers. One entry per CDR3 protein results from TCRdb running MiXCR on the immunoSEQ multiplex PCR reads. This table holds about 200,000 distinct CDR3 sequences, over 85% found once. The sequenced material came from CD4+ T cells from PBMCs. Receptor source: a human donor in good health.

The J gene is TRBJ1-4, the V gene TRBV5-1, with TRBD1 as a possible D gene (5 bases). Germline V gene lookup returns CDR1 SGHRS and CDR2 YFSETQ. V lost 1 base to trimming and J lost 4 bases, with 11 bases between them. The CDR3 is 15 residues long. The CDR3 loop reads CASSLRQGNNEKLFF. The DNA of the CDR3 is TGCGCCAGCAGCTTGCGGCAGGGTAATAATGAAAAACTGTTTTTT. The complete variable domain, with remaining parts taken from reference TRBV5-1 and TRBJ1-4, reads KAGVTQTPRYLIKTRGQQVTLSCSPISGHRSVSWYQQTPGQGLQFLFEYFSETQRNKGNFPGRFSGRQFSNSRSEMNVSTLELGDSALYLCASSLRQGNNEKLFFGSGTQLSVL.

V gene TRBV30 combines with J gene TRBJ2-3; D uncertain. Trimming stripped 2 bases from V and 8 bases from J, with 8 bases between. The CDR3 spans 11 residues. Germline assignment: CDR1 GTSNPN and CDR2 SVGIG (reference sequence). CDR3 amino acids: CAWSTERTQYF. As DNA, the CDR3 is TGTGCCTGGAGTACGGAGCGTACGCAGTATTTT.

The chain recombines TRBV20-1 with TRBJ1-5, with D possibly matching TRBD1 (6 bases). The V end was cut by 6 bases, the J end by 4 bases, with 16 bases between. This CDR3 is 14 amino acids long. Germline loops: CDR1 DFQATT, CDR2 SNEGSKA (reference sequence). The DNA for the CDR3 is TGCAGTGCCTTAGTGGCACAGGGAAATCAGCCCCAGCATTTT. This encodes CSALVAQGNQPQHF.

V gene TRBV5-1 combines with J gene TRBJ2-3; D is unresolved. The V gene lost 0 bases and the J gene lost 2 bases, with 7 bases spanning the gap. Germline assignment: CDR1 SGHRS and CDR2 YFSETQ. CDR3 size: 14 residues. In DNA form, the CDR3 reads TGCGCCAGCAGCTTGGAACAGATCACAGATACGCAGTATTTT. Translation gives CASSLEQITDTQYF.

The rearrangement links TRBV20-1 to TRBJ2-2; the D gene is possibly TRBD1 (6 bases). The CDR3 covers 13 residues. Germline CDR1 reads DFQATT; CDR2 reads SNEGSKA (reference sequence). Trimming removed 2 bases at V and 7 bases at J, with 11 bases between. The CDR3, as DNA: TGCAGTGCTAGACTCCAGGGGCGCGGGGAGCTGTTTTTT. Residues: CSARLQGRGELFF.

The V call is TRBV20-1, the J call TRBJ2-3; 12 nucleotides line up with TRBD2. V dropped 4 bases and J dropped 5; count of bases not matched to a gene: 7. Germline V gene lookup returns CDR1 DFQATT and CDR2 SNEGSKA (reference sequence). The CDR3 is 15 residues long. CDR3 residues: CSANRLAGVLDTQYF. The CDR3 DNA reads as TGCAGTGCTAACAGACTAGCGGGAGTACTAGATACGCAGTATTTT.

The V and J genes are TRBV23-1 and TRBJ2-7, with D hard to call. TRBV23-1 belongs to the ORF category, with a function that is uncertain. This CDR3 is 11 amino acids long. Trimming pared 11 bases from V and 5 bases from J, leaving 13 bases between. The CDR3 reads CACLVGNEQYV. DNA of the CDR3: TGCGCCTGCCTCGTGGGGAACGAGCAGTACGTC.

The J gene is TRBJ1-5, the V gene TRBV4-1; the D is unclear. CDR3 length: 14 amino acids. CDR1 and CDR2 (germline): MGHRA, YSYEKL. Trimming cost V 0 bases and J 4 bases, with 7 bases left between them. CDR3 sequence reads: CASSQDIRNQPQHF. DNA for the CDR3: TGCGCCAGCAGCCAAGATATCAGAAATCAGCCCCAGCATTTT.

CDR3 nucleotide sequence: TGCAGTGCTGCACAGGGGACGGCCAATGAGCAGTTCTTC. This translates into CSAAQGTANEQFF. This chain joins TRBV20-1 and TRBJ2-1; 7 bases line up with TRBD1. The V gene end was trimmed by 5 bases and the J gene end by 6 bases; junction bases not matched to a gene: 7. CDR3 length: 13 amino acids. Germline CDR1 DFQATT, CDR2 SNEGSKA (reference sequence).

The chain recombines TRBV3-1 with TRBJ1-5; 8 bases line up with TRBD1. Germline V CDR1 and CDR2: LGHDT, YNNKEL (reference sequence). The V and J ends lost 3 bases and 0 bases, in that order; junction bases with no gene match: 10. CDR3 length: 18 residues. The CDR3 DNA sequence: TGTGCCAGCAGCCAGACATTCGGGACAGGACCTAGCAATCAGCCCCAGCATTTT. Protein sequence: CASSQTFGTGPSNQPQHF.

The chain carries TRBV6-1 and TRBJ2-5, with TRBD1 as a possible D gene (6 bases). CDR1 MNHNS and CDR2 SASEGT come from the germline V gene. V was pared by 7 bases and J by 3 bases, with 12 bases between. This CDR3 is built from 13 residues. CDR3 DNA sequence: TGTGCCAGCACCCGGGACAACGAAGAGACCCAGTACTTC. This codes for CASTRDNEETQYF.

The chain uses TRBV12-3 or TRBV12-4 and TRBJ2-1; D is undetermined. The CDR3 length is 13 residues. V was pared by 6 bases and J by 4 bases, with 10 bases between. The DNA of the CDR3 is TGTGCCAGCAGAGTAAGGGCGTACAATGAGCAGTTCTTC. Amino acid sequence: CASRVRAYNEQFF.

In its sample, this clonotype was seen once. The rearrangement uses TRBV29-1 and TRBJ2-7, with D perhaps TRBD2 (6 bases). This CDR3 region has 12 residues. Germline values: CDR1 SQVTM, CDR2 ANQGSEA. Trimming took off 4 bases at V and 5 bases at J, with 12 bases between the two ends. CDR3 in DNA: TGCAGCGTTGCGCTGGAGGGTCACGAGCAGTACTTC. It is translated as CSVALEGHEQYF.

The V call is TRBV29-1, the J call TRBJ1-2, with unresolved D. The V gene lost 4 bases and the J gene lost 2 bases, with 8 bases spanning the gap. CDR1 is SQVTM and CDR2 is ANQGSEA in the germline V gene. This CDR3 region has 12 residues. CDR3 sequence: CSVGQTNYGYTF. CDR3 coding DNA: TGCAGCGTTGGACAAACCAACTATGGCTACACCTTC.